A selection of T cell receptor beta chains follows, all from one sample in a study of long-term antiretroviral therapy in people with HIV. Repertoires were generated with immunoSEQ multiplex PCR, while TCRdb's copy carries only in-frame clones and drops some. This sample has 25,000 to 30,000 clones, with about 89% found just once. The sample in question was unsorted PBMCs, obtained 3.1 years after starting antiretroviral therapy. The receptors were sampled from a man between 18 and 29 years old with HIV. CDR3s include the opening cysteine and the closing phenylalanine or tryptophan. D genes are given only for firm matches. Some rows have no size entry. The others give once, few or many, or a class for an expanded clone.

j_gene,abundance,d_gene,v_gene,CDR3aa,CDR3nt
TRBJ1-2,.,TRBD1,TRBV10-3,CAISQGDVPYGYTF,TGTGCCATCAGTCAGGGGGACGTCCCCTATGGCTACACCTTC
TRBJ2-7,.,.,TRBV15,CATSRWGPRPYEQYF,TGTGCCACCAGCAGGTGGGGGCCCAGACCCTACGAGCAGTACTTC
TRBJ2-2,.,.,TRBV9,CASSVAGVGGELFF,TGTGCCAGCAGCGTAGCGGGAGTGGGCGGGGAGCTGTTTTTT
TRBJ1-2,.,.,TRBV25-1,CASSDRAHGYTF,TGTGCCAGCAGTGACAGGGCTCATGGCTACACCTTC
TRBJ2-3,.,.,TRBV7-3,CASRTDGSTDTQYF,TGTGCCAGCAGGACGGACGGCAGCACAGATACGCAGTATTTT
TRBJ1-2,.,TRBD1,TRBV6-5,CASIRQGGVGGYTF,TGTGCCAGCATACGACAGGGGGGCGTGGGAGGCTACACCTTC
TRBJ1-1,.,TRBD1,TRBV7-9,CASSFGTAAPATEAFF,TGTGCCAGCAGCTTCGGGACAGCTGCCCCGGCCACTGAAGCTTTCTTT
TRBJ2-7,.,TRBD1,TRBV7-9,CASSPGTGKAYEQYF,TGTGCCAGCAGTCCCGGGACAGGGAAAGCCTACGAGCAGTACTTC
TRBJ2-7,.,TRBD2,TRBV7-2,CASSHPGTSGHEQYF,TGTGCCAGCAGCCACCCCGGGACTAGCGGCCACGAGCAGTACTTC
TRBJ2-6,once,.,TRBV9,CANLGGASGANVLTF,TGTGCCAACCTAGGGGGGGCCTCTGGGGCCAACGTCCTGACTTTC
TRBJ1-2,.,.,TRBV7-8,CASSSGISNYGYTF,TGTGCCAGCAGCTCAGGGATTTCTAACTATGGCTACACCTTC
TRBJ2-2,.,.,TRBV4-2,CASSQESAGGELFF,TGTGCCAGCAGCCAAGAGTCGGCGGGCGGGGAGCTGTTTTTT
TRBJ1-2,.,.,TRBV7-8,CASSPGGSGYGYTF,TGTGCCAGCAGCCCGGGCGGCTCGGGGTATGGCTACACCTTC
TRBJ2-3,.,.,TRBV4-1,CASREGPGRSDTQYF,TGCGCCAGCAGGGAGGGCCCGGGAAGGTCAGATACGCAGTATTTT
TRBJ2-5,.,TRBD1,TRBV5-1,CASSLEAGGVQTQYF,TGCGCCAGCAGCTTGGAGGCAGGGGGCGTGCAGACCCAGTACTTC
TRBJ1-1,.,.,TRBV27,CASSLRREGTEAFF,TGTGCCAGCAGTTTACGGAGGGAGGGCACTGAAGCTTTCTTT
TRBJ1-1,.,.,TRBV7-9,CASSRAGDWGAFF,TGTGCCAGCAGCCGCGCGGGGGACTGGGGGGCTTTCTTT
TRBJ1-4,.,.,TRBV6-5,CASSPGRQEGKLFF,TGTGCCAGCAGTCCGGGACGGCAAGAGGGAAAACTGTTTTTT
TRBJ2-1,.,TRBD1,TRBV6-1,CASTRTGYEQFF,TGTGCCAGCACCCGGACAGGGTACGAGCAGTTCTTC
TRBJ2-1,.,TRBD2,TRBV7-9,CASSLAEAGVRKYNEQFF,TGTGCCAGCAGCTTAGCTGAAGCGGGGGTAAGGAAATACAATGAGCAGTTCTTC
TRBJ2-5,.,.,TRBV7-9,CASSPTGGEETQYF,TGTGCCAGCAGCCCAACAGGGGGGGAAGAGACCCAGTACTTC
TRBJ2-6,.,.,TRBV10-3,CAISVEDSSFSGANVLTF,TGTGCCATCAGTGTTGAGGACAGCTCTTTCTCTGGGGCCAACGTCCTGACTTTC
TRBJ2-7,.,TRBD2,TRBV30,CAWSTERGNYEQYF,TGTGCCTGGAGTACCGAGCGGGGTAACTACGAGCAGTACTTC
TRBJ1-2,.,.,TRBV9,CASSATQGLGDYGYTF,TGTGCCAGCAGCGCTACGCAGGGGCTGGGAGACTATGGCTACACCTTC
TRBJ2-3,.,.,TRBV19,CASSPGRSFTDTQYF,TGTGCCAGTAGCCCGGGTCGTTCTTTCACAGATACGCAGTATTTT
TRBJ1-4,.,.,TRBV5-8,CASSLGTTRDEKLFF,TGTGCCAGCAGCTTGGGGACCACCCGGGACGAAAAACTGTTTTTT
TRBJ1-3,.,.,TRBV10-3,CAISDPGAIGLRNTIYF,TGTGCCATCAGTGACCCGGGGGCGATCGGGTTACGAAACACCATATATTTT
TRBJ1-5,.,.,TRBV30,CAWSQGGNQPQHF,TGTGCCTGGAGTCAGGGAGGCAATCAGCCCCAGCATTTT
TRBJ2-2,.,.,TRBV14,CASSRVDRGTGELFF,TGTGCCAGCAGCCGGGTTGATAGGGGAACCGGGGAGCTGTTTTTT
TRBJ2-6,.,.,TRBV29-1,CSASSDRTDSGANVLTF,TGCAGCGCCTCCTCGGACAGAACCGACTCTGGGGCCAACGTCCTGACTTTC
TRBJ1-5,.,.,TRBV29-1,CSVGIGGSNNQPQHF,TGCAGCGTTGGCATTGGGGGATCTAACAATCAGCCCCAGCATTTT
TRBJ2-3,.,.,TRBV7-7,CASSFRDRTDTQYF,TGTGCTAGCAGCTTTAGGGACCGCACAGATACGCAGTATTTT
TRBJ2-5,.,.,TRBV5-6,CASSYGEYETQYF,TGTGCCAGCAGCTATGGAGAGTATGAGACCCAGTACTTC
TRBJ2-1,few,.,TRBV7-2,CASNLDGYNEQFF,TGTGCCAGCAACTTAGACGGCTACAATGAGCAGTTCTTC
TRBJ1-4,.,TRBD1,TRBV4-1,CASSQRDRANEKLFF,TGCGCCAGCAGCCAACGGGACAGGGCAAATGAAAAACTGTTTTTT
TRBJ2-7,.,.,TRBV5-6,CASSLWDVGYEQYF,TGTGCCAGCAGCTTATGGGACGTAGGTTACGAGCAGTACTTC
TRBJ2-1,.,TRBD2,TRBV6-5,CASSLAGGFGEQFF,TGTGCCAGCAGTTTAGCGGGAGGGTTTGGTGAGCAGTTCTTC